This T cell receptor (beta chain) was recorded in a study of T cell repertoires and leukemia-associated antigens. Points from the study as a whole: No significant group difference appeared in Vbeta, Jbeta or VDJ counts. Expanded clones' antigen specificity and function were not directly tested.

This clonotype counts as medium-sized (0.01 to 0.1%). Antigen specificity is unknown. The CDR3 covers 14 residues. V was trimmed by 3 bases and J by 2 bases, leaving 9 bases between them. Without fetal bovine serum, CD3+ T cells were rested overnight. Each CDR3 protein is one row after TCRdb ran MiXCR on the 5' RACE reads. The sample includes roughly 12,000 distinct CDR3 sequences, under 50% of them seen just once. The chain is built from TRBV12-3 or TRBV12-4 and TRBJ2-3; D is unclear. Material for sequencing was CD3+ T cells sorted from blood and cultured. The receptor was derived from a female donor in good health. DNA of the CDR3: TGTGCCAGCAGTTTTGGTCCCACCACAGATACGCAGTATTTT. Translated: CASSFGPTTDTQYF.